This passage covers 5 T cell receptor beta chains from one sample sequenced in a study of T cells in Graves' hyperthyroidism and ophthalmopathy (dated by TCRdb to about 2019). The library was produced with multiplex PCR. Instrument on record: Illumina HiSeq 2000. Amplification of TCR beta CDR3 regions was carried out from RNA transcripts. The TCR CDR3 was subjected to a first round of RT-PCR using the HTBI primer set and the Qiagen OneStep RT-PCR kit. Using fastp at Q25 and MiXCR, TCRdb reprocessed the public reads and kept productive beta chains. Every CDR3 protein is listed once, alongside the most common genes and DNA of its rows. This sample holds roughly 800,000 distinct CDR3 sequences; roughly 37% were observed only once. Of the sample, around 10% is held by the ten largest clones. Sequencing was carried out using blood. The receptors here all came from a man aged 18 to 35 with Graves' hyperthyroidism.

This chain's CDR3 is CASSPDTADQYF. In nucleotides, the CDR3 is TGTGCCAGCAGCCCGGACACAGCGGACCAGTACTTC. V and J are TRBV9 and TRBJ2-7; D may match TRBD1 or TRBD2 (5 bases each). This CDR3 spans 12 amino acids. Germline V gene data show CDR1 as SGDLS and CDR2 as YYNGEE. The germline V and J ends were trimmed by 4 bases and 10 bases, with 15 bases remaining between them. Full variable domain (remainder filled in from reference TRBV9 and TRBJ2-7): DSGVTQTPKHLITATGQRVTLRCSPRSGDLSVYWYQQSLDQGLQFLIQYYNGEERAKGNILERFSAQQFPDLHSELNLSSLELGDSALYFCASSPDTADQYFGPGTRLTVT.

This clonotype turned up a few times. The chain's CDR3 is CASSDGQLNTGELFF. As DNA, the CDR3 is TGTGCCAGCAGCGACGGACAGCTCAACACCGGGGAGCTGTTTTTT. The chain carries TRBV10-3 and TRBJ2-2; the D gene is possibly TRBD1 (6 bases). This CDR3 has 15 amino acids. Germline V gene data show CDR1 as ENHRY and CDR2 as SYGVKD. V was pared by 10 bases and J by 2 bases, with 17 bases between.

The table lists this clonotype with many counts. This chain connects TRBV19 to TRBJ1-2; D gene ambiguous. V shed 7 bases and J shed 0 bases, with 12 bases lying between them. Germline V gene lookup returns CDR1 LNHDA and CDR2 SQIVND (reference sequence). This CDR3 spans 14 amino acids. CDR3 loop: CASKPSGTNYGYTF. The CDR3 DNA sequence: TGTGCCAGTAAACCGTCGGGTACTAACTATGGCTACACCTTC.

This chain connects TRBV15 to TRBJ2-2, with 7 bases aligning to TRBD2. The CDR3 runs to 14 residues. With 8 bases clipped from V and 7 bases from J, the junction kept 10 bases outside the gene matches. In germline, CDR1 is LNHNV, CDR2 YYDKDF (reference sequence). DNA for the CDR3: TGTGCCACCTCTATTGCGGGGGAGAGCGGGGAGCTGTTTTTT. It specifies CATSIAGESGELFF.

The CDR3 protein is CASGLNTIYF. CDR3 bases: TGTGCCAGTGGATTGAACACCATATATTTT. J is TRBJ1-3 and V is TRBV7-9; no clear D gene. Germline V CDR1 and CDR2: SEHNR, FQNEAQ (reference sequence). This CDR3 contains 10 residues. The germline V and J ends were trimmed by 9 bases and 7 bases, with 7 bases remaining between them.